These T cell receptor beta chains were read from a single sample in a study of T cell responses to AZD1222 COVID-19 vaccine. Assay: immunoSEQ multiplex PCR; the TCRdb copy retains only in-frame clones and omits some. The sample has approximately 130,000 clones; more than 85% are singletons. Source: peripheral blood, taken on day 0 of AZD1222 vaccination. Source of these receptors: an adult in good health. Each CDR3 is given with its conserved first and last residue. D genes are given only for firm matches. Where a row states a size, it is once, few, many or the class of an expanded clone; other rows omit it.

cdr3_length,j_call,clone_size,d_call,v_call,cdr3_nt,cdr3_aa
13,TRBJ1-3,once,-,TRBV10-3,TGTGCCATCAGTGATCGGACGCGAAACACCATATATTTT,CAISDRTRNTIYF
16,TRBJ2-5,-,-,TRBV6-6,TGTGCCAGCAGTTACCCCCAGGGTCGGGGCCGAGAGACCCAGTACTTC,CASSYPQGRGRETQYF
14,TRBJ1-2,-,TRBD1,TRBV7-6,TGTGCCAGCAGACGGGACAGCGAAGACTATGGCTACACCTTC,CASRRDSEDYGYTF
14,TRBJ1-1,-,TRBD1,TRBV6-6,TGTGCCAGCACTTCACCTTCGACAGGGGAGATGGCTTTCTTT,CASTSPSTGEMAFF
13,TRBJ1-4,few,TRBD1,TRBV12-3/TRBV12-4,TGTGCCAGCAGACCTACAGGGGCTGAAAAACTGTTTTTT,CASRPTGAEKLFF
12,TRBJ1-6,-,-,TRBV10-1,TGCGCCAGCAGTGCTCCTAATTCACCCCTCCACTTT,CASSAPNSPLHF
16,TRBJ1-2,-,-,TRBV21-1,TGTGCCAGCAGCTCCAGACAGGGGGCTTTGGGCTATGGCTACACCTTC,CASSSRQGALGYGYTF
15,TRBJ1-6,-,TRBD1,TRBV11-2,TGTGCCAGCAGCGGCAGGACAGGGGCAAATTCACCCCTCCACTTT,CASSGRTGANSPLHF
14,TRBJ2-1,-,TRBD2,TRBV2,TGTGCCAGCATTCGGACTAGTTTGCGCAATGAGCAGTTCTTC,CASIRTSLRNEQFF
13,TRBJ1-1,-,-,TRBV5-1,TGCGCCAGTACACAAGACACGAACACTGAAGCTTTCTTT,CASTQDTNTEAFF
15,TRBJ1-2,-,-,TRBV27,TGTGCCAGCAGTCCTTACAGGGACCCTAGGTATGGCTACACCTTC,CASSPYRDPRYGYTF
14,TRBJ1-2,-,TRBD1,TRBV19,TGTGCCAGTAGTATCGGACAGGGAAAGGATGGCTACACCTTC,CASSIGQGKDGYTF
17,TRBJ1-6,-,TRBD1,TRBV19,TGTGCCAGTAGTACCACCCCCCGACAGGGATGGGGTTCACCCCTCCACTTT,CASSTTPRQGWGSPLHF
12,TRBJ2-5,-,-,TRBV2,TGTGCCAGCAGTGTCTCGGGAGAGACCCAGTACTTC,CASSVSGETQYF
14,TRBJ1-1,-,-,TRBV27,TGTGCCAGCAGTAACGTGGGGGGCTATCTTGAAGCTTTCTTT,CASSNVGGYLEAFF
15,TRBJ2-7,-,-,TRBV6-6,TGTGCCAGCAGTTACGGGCAGCTCCCCTCCTACGAGCAGTACTTC,CASSYGQLPSYEQYF
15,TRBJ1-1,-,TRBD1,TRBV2,TGTGCCAGCAGTAGGACAGGGGGGATGAACACTGAAGCTTTCTTT,CASSRTGGMNTEAFF
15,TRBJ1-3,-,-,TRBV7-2,TGTGCCAGCAGCTTAGCGGTAGGGCCTGGAAACACCATATATTTT,CASSLAVGPGNTIYF
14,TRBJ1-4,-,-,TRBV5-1,TGCGCCAGCAGCTCGACAGGTTGGAATGAAAAACTGTTTTTT,CASSSTGWNEKLFF
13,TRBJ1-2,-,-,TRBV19,TGTGCCAGTAGTATAGCCAGAATCTATGGCTACACCTTC,CASSIARIYGYTF
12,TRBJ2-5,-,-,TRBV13,TGTGCCAGCAGCTTGCGGCAAGAGACCCAGTACTTC,CASSLRQETQYF
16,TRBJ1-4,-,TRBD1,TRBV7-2,TGTGCCAGCAGCCCCGACAGGGAGGGAACTAATGAAAAACTGTTTTTT,CASSPDREGTNEKLFF
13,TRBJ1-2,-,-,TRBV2,TGTGCCAGCAGTATTGATGGGAACTATGGCTACACCTTC,CASSIDGNYGYTF
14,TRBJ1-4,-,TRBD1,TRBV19,TGTGCCAGCAATGTGCAGGGGGTTAATGAAAAACTGTTTTTT,CASNVQGVNEKLFF
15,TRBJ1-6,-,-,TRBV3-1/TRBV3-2,TGTGCCAGCAGCCTTCTGGGTGGAGCCGAGTCACCCCTCCACTTT,CASSLLGGAESPLHF
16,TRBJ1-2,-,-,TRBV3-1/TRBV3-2,TGTGCCAGCAGCCAAGGAGTGGACGGGAGGGGAAGTGGCTACACCTTC,CASSQGVDGRGSGYTF
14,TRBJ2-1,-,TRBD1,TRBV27,TGTGCCAGCAGTTTAAGGGACAGTTGGGATGAGCAGTTCTTC,CASSLRDSWDEQFF
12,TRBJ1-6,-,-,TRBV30,TGTGCCTCCAACACCTATAATTCACCCCTCCACTTT,CASNTYNSPLHF
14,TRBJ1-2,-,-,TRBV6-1,TGTGCCAGCAGTGAACGAGGGCATAGCTATGGCTACACCTTC,CASSERGHSYGYTF
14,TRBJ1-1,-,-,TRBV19,TGTGCCAGTAGATCTGGGGCGTCAAACACTGAAGCTTTCTTT,CASRSGASNTEAFF
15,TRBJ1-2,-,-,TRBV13,TGTGCCAGCAGCCTGGAACTTACAACAACCTATGGCTACACCTTC,CASSLELTTTYGYTF
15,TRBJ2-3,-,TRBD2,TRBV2,TGTGCCAGCAGTGAGGGACTAGAGGTCACAGATACGCAGTATTTT,CASSEGLEVTDTQYF
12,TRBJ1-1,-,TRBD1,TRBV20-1,TGCAGTGCTAGTACACAGGGGGCAGAAGCTTTCTTT,CSASTQGAEAFF
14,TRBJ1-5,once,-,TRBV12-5,TGTGCTAGTGGACTCAGACAGAACAATCAGCCCCAGCATTTT,CASGLRQNNQPQHF
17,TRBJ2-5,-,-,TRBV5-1,TGCGCCAGCAGCCCCGCCCCATACGGGGGGCGTAGGGAGACCCAGTACTTC,CASSPAPYGGRRETQYF
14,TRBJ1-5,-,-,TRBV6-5,TGTGCCAGCAGTTACGGGTCTAACAATCAGCCCCAGCATTTT,CASSYGSNNQPQHF
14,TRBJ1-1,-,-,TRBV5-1,TGCGCCAGCAGCGTGGGCCACGGTAACACTGAAGCTTTCTTT,CASSVGHGNTEAFF
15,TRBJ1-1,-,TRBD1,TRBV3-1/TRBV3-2,TGTGCCAGCAGCCAAGGTTCTCAGGGGGGCACTGAAGCTTTCTTT,CASSQGSQGGTEAFF
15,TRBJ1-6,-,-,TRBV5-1,TGCGCCAGCAGCTTGACGGGGAGGGGGTATTCACCCCTCCACTTT,CASSLTGRGYSPLHF
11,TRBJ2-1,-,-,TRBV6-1,TGTGCCAGCAGTGACGTCAATGAGCAGTTCTTC,CASSDVNEQFF
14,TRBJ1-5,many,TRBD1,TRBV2,TGTGCCAGCACCGGCATGACAGGGCGTCAGCCCCAGCATTTT,CASTGMTGRQPQHF
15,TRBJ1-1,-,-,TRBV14,TGTGCCAGCAGCCAAGATGGGCAGCCTAACACTGAAGCTTTCTTT,CASSQDGQPNTEAFF
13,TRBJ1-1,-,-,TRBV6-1,TGTGCCAGCAGTGAGACACCTCCGAGGGAAGCTTTCTTT,CASSETPPREAFF
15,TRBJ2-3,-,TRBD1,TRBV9,TGTGCCAGCAGCCCCCCCGGGACAGCCACAGATACGCAGTATTTT,CASSPPGTATDTQYF
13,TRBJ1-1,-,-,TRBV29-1,TGCAGCGTGGCAGGGGCTTTGGTGACTGAAGCTTTCTTT,CSVAGALVTEAFF
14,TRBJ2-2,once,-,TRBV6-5,TGTGCCAGCAGTTACTCCAGGAACACCGGGGAGCTGTTTTTT,CASSYSRNTGELFF
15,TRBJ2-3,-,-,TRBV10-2,TGCGCCAGCAAGAACGCTAGCGCCGGTACAGATACGCAGTATTTT,CASKNASAGTDTQYF
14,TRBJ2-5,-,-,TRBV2,TGTGCCAGCAGTTCGACCCAGGTCTCAGAGACCCAGTACTTC,CASSSTQVSETQYF
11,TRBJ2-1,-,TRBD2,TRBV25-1,TGTGCCAGCGGGGGGGGTAATGAGCAGTTCTTC,CASGGGNEQFF
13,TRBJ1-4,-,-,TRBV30,TGTGCCTGGAGTCCTCCCCGTAATGAAAAACTGTTTTTT,CAWSPPRNEKLFF
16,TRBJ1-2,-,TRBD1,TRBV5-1,TGCGCCAGCAGCTCCGGGACAGGGGGCATGGGCTATGGCTACACCTTC,CASSSGTGGMGYGYTF
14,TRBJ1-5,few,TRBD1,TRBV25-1,TGTGCCAGCAGCCAGACAGGGAACAATCAGCCCCAGCATTTT,CASSQTGNNQPQHF
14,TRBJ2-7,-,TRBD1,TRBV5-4,TGTGCCAGCAGCTCCGGACAGGTAGACTACGAGCAGTACTTC,CASSSGQVDYEQYF
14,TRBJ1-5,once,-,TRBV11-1,TGTGCCAGCAGCCCCCGGGTCAGCAATCAGCCCCAGCATTTT,CASSPRVSNQPQHF
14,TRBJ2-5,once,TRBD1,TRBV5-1,TGCGCCAGCAGCTTAGGACAGGGTCAAGAGACCCAGTACTTC,CASSLGQGQETQYF
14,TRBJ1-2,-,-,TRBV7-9,TGTGCCAGCAGCTTAAACGGCTTGCACTATGGCTACACCTTC,CASSLNGLHYGYTF
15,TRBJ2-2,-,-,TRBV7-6,TGTGCCAGCAGCTTAGAGGCGGGGCGCACCGGGGAGCTGTTTTTT,CASSLEAGRTGELFF